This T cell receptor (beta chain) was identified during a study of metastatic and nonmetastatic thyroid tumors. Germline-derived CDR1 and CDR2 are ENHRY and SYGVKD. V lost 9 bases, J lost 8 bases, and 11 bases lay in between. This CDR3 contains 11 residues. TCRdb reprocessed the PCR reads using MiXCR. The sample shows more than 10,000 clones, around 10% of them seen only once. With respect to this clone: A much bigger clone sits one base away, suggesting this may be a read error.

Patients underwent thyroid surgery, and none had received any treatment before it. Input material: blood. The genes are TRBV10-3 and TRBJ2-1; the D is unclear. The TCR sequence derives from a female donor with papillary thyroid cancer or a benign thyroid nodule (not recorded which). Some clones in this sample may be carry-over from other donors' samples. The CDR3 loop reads CAIEVGYEQFF. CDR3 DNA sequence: TGTGCCATAGAAGTAGGGTATGAGCAGTTCTTC.